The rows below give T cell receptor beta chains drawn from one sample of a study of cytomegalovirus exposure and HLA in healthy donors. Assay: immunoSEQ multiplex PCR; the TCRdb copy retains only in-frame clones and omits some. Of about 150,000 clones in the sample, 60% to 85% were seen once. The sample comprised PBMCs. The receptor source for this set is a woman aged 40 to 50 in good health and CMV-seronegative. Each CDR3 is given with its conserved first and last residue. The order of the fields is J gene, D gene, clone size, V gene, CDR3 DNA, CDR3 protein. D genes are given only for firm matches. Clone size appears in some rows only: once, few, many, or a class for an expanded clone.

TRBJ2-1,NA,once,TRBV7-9,TGTGCCAGCAGCTCGGGAGACAGCAGGAGTGATGAGCAGTTCTTC,CASSSGDSRSDEQFF
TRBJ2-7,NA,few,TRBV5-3,TGTGCCAGAAGCTCTACACCGGGACTGGGATCCTACGAGCAGTACTTC,CARSSTPGLGSYEQYF
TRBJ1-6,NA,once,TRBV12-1,TGTGCCAGCAGCCCCTTTTCCTCGAGGGGGTATAATTCACCCCTCCACTTT,CASSPFSSRGYNSPLHF
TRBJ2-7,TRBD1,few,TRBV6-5,TGTGCCAGCAGTTACAGATCCGGGACAGGGAGCTACGAGCAGTACTTC,CASSYRSGTGSYEQYF
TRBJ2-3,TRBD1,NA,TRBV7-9,TGTGCCAGCAGCTTAGCGGGACAGTTGACGACAGATACGCAGTATTTT,CASSLAGQLTTDTQYF
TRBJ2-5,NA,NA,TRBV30,TGTGCCTGGGGCTTTGAAGAGACCCAGTACTTC,CAWGFEETQYF
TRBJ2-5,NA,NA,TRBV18,TGTGCCAGCTCACCACCGGGACATAGTTTAGAGACCCAGTACTTC,CASSPPGHSLETQYF
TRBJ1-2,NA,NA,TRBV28,TGTGCCAGCAGTCCGATTTTGGGGGGGGGAAGGGGTAACTATGGCTACACCTTC,CASSPILGGGRGNYGYTF
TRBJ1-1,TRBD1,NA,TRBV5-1,TGCGCCAGCAGCTCTGGGACAGGGGTCCATAACACTGAAGCTTTCTTT,CASSSGTGVHNTEAFF
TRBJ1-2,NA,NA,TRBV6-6,TGTGCCTGCCAGGGTTTGGAGAACTATGGCTACACCTTC,CACQGLENYGYTF
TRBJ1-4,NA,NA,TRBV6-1,TGTGCCAGTGAAGGGGGGGGTGAAAAACTGTTTTTT,CASEGGGEKLFF
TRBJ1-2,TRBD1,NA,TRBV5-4,TGTGCCAGCAGCCCCGGGACAGGGAAAAGGATCTATGGCTACACCTTC,CASSPGTGKRIYGYTF
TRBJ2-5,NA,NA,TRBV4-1,TGCGCCAGCAGCCCCCGCGGGGATATAGGAGAGACCCAGTACTTC,CASSPRGDIGETQYF
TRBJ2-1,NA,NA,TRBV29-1,TGCAGCGTTGAAGAGGACAGATACAATGAGCAGTTCTTC,CSVEEDRYNEQFF
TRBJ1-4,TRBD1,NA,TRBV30,TGTGCCTGGAGTACACCCCGGGGACAGCTTAATGAAAAACTGTTTTTT,CAWSTPRGQLNEKLFF
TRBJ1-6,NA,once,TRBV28,TGTGCCAGCAGTCTTAGGGGGAACAATTCACCCCTCCACTTT,CASSLRGNNSPLHF
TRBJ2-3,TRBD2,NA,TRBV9,TGTGCCAGCAGCGTAGAGGCTAGCGGGGGGGCCTGGCTAGATACGCAGTATTTT,CASSVEASGGAWLDTQYF
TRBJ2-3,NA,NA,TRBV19,TGTGCCAGTAGTATAGGACTGCAGATCACAGATACGCAGTATTTT,CASSIGLQITDTQYF
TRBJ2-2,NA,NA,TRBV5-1,TGCGCCAGCAGCTTGTTTGGGGGGACCCCAGCGAACACCGGGGAGCTGTTTTTT,CASSLFGGTPANTGELFF
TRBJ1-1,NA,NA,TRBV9,TGTGCCAGCAGCGTAGGGGCGCGTGTGAACACTGAAGCTTTCTTT,CASSVGARVNTEAFF